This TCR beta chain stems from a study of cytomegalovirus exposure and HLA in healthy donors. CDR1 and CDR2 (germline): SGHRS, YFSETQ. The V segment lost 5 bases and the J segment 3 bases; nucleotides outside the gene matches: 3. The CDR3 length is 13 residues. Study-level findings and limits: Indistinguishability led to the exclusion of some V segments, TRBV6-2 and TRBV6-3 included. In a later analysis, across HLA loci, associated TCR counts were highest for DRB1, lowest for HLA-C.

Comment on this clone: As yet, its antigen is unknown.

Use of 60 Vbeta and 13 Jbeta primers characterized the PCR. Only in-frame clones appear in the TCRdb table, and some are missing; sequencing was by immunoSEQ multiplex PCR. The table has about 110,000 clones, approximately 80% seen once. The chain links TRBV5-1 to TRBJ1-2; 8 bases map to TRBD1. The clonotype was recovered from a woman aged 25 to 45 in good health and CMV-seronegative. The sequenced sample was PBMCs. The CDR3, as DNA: TGCGCCAGCAGACAGGGGGGAGACTATGGCTACACCTTC. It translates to CASRQGGDYGYTF.